This T cell receptor (beta chain) originates from a study of shared clonotypes between healthy human individuals. Regarding the study as a whole: Naive subsets, compared against memory subsets, generally had larger estimated richness values.

The V and J ends lost 3 bases and 7 bases respectively, with 18 bases between them. The CDR3 sequence is 15 residues long. Looked up from germline, CDR1 is KGHSH and CDR2 is LQKENI. CD4+ cells yielded CD45RA+ naive and CD45RA-negative memory subsets. About this clone itself: The antigen is undetermined.

Deep was the level used in running the assay. This table comes from immunoSEQ multiplex PCR, and its TCRdb copy is limited to in-frame clones, with some not included. This sample carries 2,500,000 or so clones, 93% of them seen once, and the ten largest clones take 0.36%. The sequencing sample was made of naive CD4+ T cells from PBMCs. The subset was: CD45RA+ positively selected. This chain links TRBV18 with TRBJ1-1; maybe TRBD1 (6 bases). This receptor was identified in a man aged 18 to 29 in good health. Some clones in this sample may be carry-over from other donors' samples. The CDR3 DNA reads TGTGCCAGCTCACCGCTACAGACAGGCTATCTTGAAGCTTTCTTT. It yields the protein CASSPLQTGYLEAFF.